This T cell receptor (beta chain) originates from a study of CD8 T cells in Susac syndrome. Germline loops: CDR1 DFQATT, CDR2 SNEGSKA (reference sequence). The CDR3 contains 15 residues. V lost 0 bases and J 5 bases, leaving 14 bases between the germline ends. Sequencing of TCR beta was carried out in blood CD8+ and CD4+ T cells. Matched for age and sex, the controls were healthy donors. Random hexamers were used to reverse transcribe the RNA input (about 0.5 to 1 ug). TCRdb used MiXCR to reprocess the immunoSEQ multiplex PCR reads, holding one entry per CDR3 protein. This table holds fewer than 200,000 distinct CDR3 sequences, about 95% found once.

The clonotype originates from a human donor in good health. The chain recombines TRBV20-1 with TRBJ2-1; D call uncertain. Sequenced material: CD4+ T cells from PBMCs. CDR3 protein: CSARDRGPVDNEQFF. The CDR3 DNA reads TGCAGTGCTAGAGATCGTGGGCCAGTAGACAATGAGCAGTTCTTC.